This record concerns one TCR beta chain sequence. The record originates from a study of blood T cell repertoires in COVID-19. The V segment lost 6 bases and the J segment 4 bases; nucleotides outside the gene matches: 0. The CDR3 sequence is 13 residues long. The germline V gene encodes CDR1 WSHSY and CDR2 SAAADI. The assay was immunoSEQ multiplex PCR, and TCRdb's table has in-frame clones only and misses some. The table includes under 250,000 clones, approximately 88% detected once. The receptor comes from a woman aged 25-40 years with COVID-19, enrolled during active disease. Sequencing was performed on peripheral blood. This rearrangement joins TRBV10-2 to TRBJ2-1; 10 bases match TRBD2. CDR3 protein: CASRTSGYNEQFF. In nucleotides, the CDR3 is TGCGCCAGCAGGACTAGCGGGTACAATGAGCAGTTCTTC.